This is a list of T cell receptor beta chains from one sample in a study of brain T cells in children with intractable seizures. Sequencing used immunoSEQ multiplex PCR; TCRdb keeps in-frame clones, though not all of them. The data contain around 80,000 clones, around nine tenths of them singletons. The input for sequencing was peripheral blood, taken at surgery. All receptors derive from a girl aged 2-15 years with Rasmussen encephalitis and intractable seizures. Each CDR3 is given with its conserved first and last residue. The D gene is left open where the match is weak. Where a row states a size, it is once, few, many or the class of an expanded clone; other rows omit it.

TGTGCCAGCAGCTTCCTGGACAGGAGACATGAAGCTTTCTTT CASSFLDRRHEAFF TRBV7-9 NA 14 TRBD1 TRBJ1-1
TGTGCCAGCAGGGGCCCTGATCAGCCCCAGCATTTT CASRGPDQPQHF TRBV12-3/TRBV12-4 NA 12 NA TRBJ1-5
TGTGCGTCCACAGGGAACTATAATTCACCCCTCCACTTT CASTGNYNSPLHF TRBV27 NA 13 NA TRBJ1-6
TGTGCCAGCATTACTGCTCGGGGGCTTCGGAGCAATCAGCCCCAGCATTTT CASITARGLRSNQPQHF TRBV27 NA 17 NA TRBJ1-5
TGTGCCAGCAGTTTAGTGGCTGTGAACACTGAAGCTTTCTTT CASSLVAVNTEAFF TRBV28 NA 14 NA TRBJ1-1
TGTGCCAGCTCCCTCGGGATCCCTAACAACTCACCCCTCCACTTT CASSLGIPNNSPLHF TRBV6-5 NA 15 NA TRBJ1-6
TGTGCCAGCAGCTATCAAGGGAGAAGGAACACTGAAGCTTTCTTT CASSYQGRRNTEAFF TRBV7-9 once 15 NA TRBJ1-1
TGTGCCAGCACCCCGACGGCTAACTATGGCTACACCTTC CASTPTANYGYTF TRBV12-3/TRBV12-4 NA 13 NA TRBJ1-2
TGCGCCAGCAGAGTGGGGGACAGGTCTAATGAAAAACTGTTTTTT CASRVGDRSNEKLFF TRBV4-1 once 15 TRBD1 TRBJ1-4
TGCGCCAGCAGCCAAGACCCCGGACAGGGGGATCAGCCCCAGCATTTT CASSQDPGQGDQPQHF TRBV4-1 NA 16 TRBD1 TRBJ1-5
TGTGCCAGCAGTGAAGGAGCGGTGGAGGGCTACGAGCAGTACTTC CASSEGAVEGYEQYF TRBV6-1 NA 15 NA TRBJ2-7
TGTGCCAGCAGTTACGGCGGCAACTCGTTTAACTATGGCTACACCTTC CASSYGGNSFNYGYTF TRBV6-5 NA 16 NA TRBJ1-2
TGTGCCAGCAGCGTAGGACTAGCTCCAAACATTCAGTACTTC CASSVGLAPNIQYF TRBV9 NA 14 TRBD2 TRBJ2-4
TGTGCCAGCAGCGTAGGCCGTGGCGGGAGGCGCACAGATACGCAGTATTTT CASSVGRGGRRTDTQYF TRBV7-9 NA 17 TRBD2 TRBJ2-3
TGTGCCAGCAGTTTGAGGGAGGGGAGGGATACGCAGTATTTT CASSLREGRDTQYF TRBV28 NA 14 TRBD2 TRBJ2-3
TGCACCAGCAGCCCAGGACTAGCGGGGGGGGAGACCCAGTACTTC CTSSPGLAGGETQYF TRBV1 NA 15 NA TRBJ2-5
TGTGCCGAAGGCGGGTACTCCTACAATGAGCAGTTCTTC CAEGGYSYNEQFF TRBV5-4 few 13 NA TRBJ2-1
TGTGCCAGCTCACCACCGGGGGGACAGGCCGGCATAAGGGGTAACACTGAAGCTTTCTTT CASSPPGGQAGIRGNTEAFF TRBV18 once 20 TRBD1 TRBJ1-1
TGTGCCAGCAGCTTTCTTAGCGGGAGTGAGCAGTTCTTC CASSFLSGSEQFF TRBV11-3 NA 13 TRBD2 TRBJ2-1
TGTGCCAGCAGCGCCCTGGGGGGCAACTATGGCTACACCTTC CASSALGGNYGYTF TRBV3-1/TRBV3-2 NA 14 NA TRBJ1-2
TGCAGCGTTGAAAGGGGGCGGACTGAAGCTTTCTTT CSVERGRTEAFF TRBV29-1 NA 12 TRBD1 TRBJ1-1
TGTGCCAGCAGCTTACAGGGGGAGGGTCAGCCCCAGCATTTT CASSLQGEGQPQHF TRBV6-5 NA 14 TRBD1 TRBJ1-5
TGTGCCAGCAGTGGAAGACTGGGTGGGACCCAGTACTTC CASSGRLGGTQYF TRBV25-1 NA 13 NA TRBJ2-5
TGTGCCAGTACCGCGGGACAGCCAAAGAATGAAAAACTGTTTTTT CASTAGQPKNEKLFF TRBV19 NA 15 TRBD1 TRBJ1-4
TGCAGCGTTCGGGACAGTATTTACAATGAGCAGTTCTTC CSVRDSIYNEQFF TRBV29-1 NA 13 TRBD1 TRBJ2-1
TGTGCCAGCAGGTCAGAGACAGGGGGTAATGAGCAGTTCTTC CASRSETGGNEQFF TRBV28 once 14 TRBD1 TRBJ2-1
TGTGCCAGCAGCTTGGCGGGAGTGAGTCTCAATGAGCAGTTCTTC CASSLAGVSLNEQFF TRBV5-5 NA 15 NA TRBJ2-1
TGTGCCAGCAGTTCGAGTCGGTTCGGGACTGAAGCTTTCTTT CASSSSRFGTEAFF TRBV6-5 NA 14 NA TRBJ1-1
TGTGCCAGCAGCTTATCTGGCACCTACGAGCAGTACTTC CASSLSGTYEQYF TRBV7-9 NA 13 NA TRBJ2-7
TGTGCCAGCAGCTTGGAAGGATTTACGGGAGAGACCCAGTACTTC CASSLEGFTGETQYF TRBV5-5 NA 15 NA TRBJ2-5
TGTGCCAGCAGTCCACCGGCTAATGAAAAACTGTTTTTT CASSPPANEKLFF TRBV12-3/TRBV12-4 NA 13 NA TRBJ1-4
TGTGCCAGCAGCCAAGAACTCGGGTTTACCGGGGAGCTGTTTTTT CASSQELGFTGELFF TRBV3-1/TRBV3-2 few 15 NA TRBJ2-2
TGCGCCAGCCTGGACAGGACCGGGGAGCTGTTTTTT CASLDRTGELFF TRBV5-1 NA 12 TRBD1 TRBJ2-2
TGTGCCAGTAAAGGGTGGGGCACAGATACGCAGTATTTT CASKGWGTDTQYF TRBV19 once 13 NA TRBJ2-3
TGTGCCGCGGGGGATAATGAAAAACTGTTTTTT CAAGDNEKLFF TRBV12-1 NA 11 NA TRBJ1-4
TGTGCCAGTAGTCCGGGACTCTCGAACACTGAAGCTTTCTTT CASSPGLSNTEAFF TRBV19 NA 14 NA TRBJ1-1
TGCTGTAGATATGGGGAAACAAATCAGCCCCAGCATTTT CCRYGETNQPQHF TRBV29-1 NA 13 NA TRBJ1-5
TGTGCCAGCAGTTACGGGACGGGGGGAACCTACGAGCAGTACTTC CASSYGTGGTYEQYF TRBV6-2/TRBV6-3 NA 15 TRBD2 TRBJ2-7
TGTGCCAGTAGTATTGACAGGGTGAGCACCGGGGAGCTGTTTTTT CASSIDRVSTGELFF TRBV19 NA 15 TRBD1 TRBJ2-2
TGTGCCAGCAGTGATCACGACGGCTTCCAAGAGACCCAGTACTTC CASSDHDGFQETQYF TRBV2 NA 15 NA TRBJ2-5
TGTGCCACCCATCAGGGATCGGGTCAGCCCCAGCATTTT CATHQGSGQPQHF TRBV24-1 NA 13 NA TRBJ1-5
TGTGCCAGCAGCTTCAAGGGCCCCGCGGGCACAGATACGCAGTATTTT CASSFKGPAGTDTQYF TRBV13 NA 16 NA TRBJ2-3
TGTGCCAGCAGCTTAGACAGGCACTATGGCTACACCTTC CASSLDRHYGYTF TRBV3-1/TRBV3-2 NA 13 NA TRBJ1-2
TGCGCCAGCAGCTTGGCTATAAACACCGGGGAGCTGTTTTTT CASSLAINTGELFF TRBV5-1 NA 14 NA TRBJ2-2
TGTGCCAGCACCTTACCCCCTAACTATGGCTACACCTTC CASTLPPNYGYTF TRBV5-4 NA 13 NA TRBJ1-2
TGTGCCAGCAGTGAACTTTCAGATACGCAGTATTTT CASSELSDTQYF TRBV2 NA 12 NA TRBJ2-3
TGTGCCATCGAGAGACAGGGAGGGTTCAATGAGCAGTTCTTC CAIERQGGFNEQFF TRBV10-3 once 14 NA TRBJ2-1
TGTGCCAGTAGTATAGATTACCACCCGGGACAGCCCCAGCATTTT CASSIDYHPGQPQHF TRBV19 once 15 NA TRBJ1-5
TGTGCCAGCAGTAGCGTCCGGGACACCTCCAAGCCCAATTTGTTCTTC CASSSVRDTSKPNLFF TRBV27 NA 16 NA TRBJ2-1
TGTGCCAGCAGCCTTAGGGGGAGCAATCAGCCCCAGCATTTT CASSLRGSNQPQHF TRBV7-2 NA 14 NA TRBJ1-5
TGTGCCAGCAGTAAGGGTAGAGATCAGCCCCAGCATTTT CASSKGRDQPQHF TRBV2 few 13 NA TRBJ1-5
TGTGCCAGCAGAAACGACCGGGACACAATCCAGCCCCAGCATTTT CASRNDRDTIQPQHF TRBV28 few 15 NA TRBJ1-5
TGTGCCAGCAGCTTGGTCCCCAACAATGAGCAGTTCTTC CASSLVPNNEQFF TRBV5-4 NA 13 NA TRBJ2-1
TGTGCCAGCAGCACCCGACAGGGTTGGGACGGGGAGCTGTTTTTT CASSTRQGWDGELFF TRBV7-8 NA 15 TRBD1 TRBJ2-2
TGTGCCAGCAGCTTGGGTCAGGGGGCGAACAATGAGCAGTTCTTC CASSLGQGANNEQFF TRBV5-8 NA 15 TRBD1 TRBJ2-1
TGCGCCAGCAGCCAAGGGTACGGGACGGCAGAAAATTCACCCCTCCACTTT CASSQGYGTAENSPLHF TRBV4-1 NA 17 NA TRBJ1-6
TGTGCCAGCAGCTTGGGGCCGGGACAGGGCATGAGCACAGATACGCAGTATTTT CASSLGPGQGMSTDTQYF TRBV5-4 NA 18 TRBD1 TRBJ2-3
TGTGCCAGCAGCCCTCACGGACAGGGGGCCAGCAATCAGCCCCAGCATTTT CASSPHGQGASNQPQHF TRBV28 NA 17 TRBD1 TRBJ1-5
TGTGCCAGCAGCTTAGTATCGGGGGCGGCTGAAGCTTTCTTT CASSLVSGAAEAFF TRBV11-2 once 14 NA TRBJ1-1
TGTGCCTCCCGTATCCTGGGGAAGGGGACAGATACGCAGTATTTT CASRILGKGTDTQYF TRBV18 NA 15 NA TRBJ2-3